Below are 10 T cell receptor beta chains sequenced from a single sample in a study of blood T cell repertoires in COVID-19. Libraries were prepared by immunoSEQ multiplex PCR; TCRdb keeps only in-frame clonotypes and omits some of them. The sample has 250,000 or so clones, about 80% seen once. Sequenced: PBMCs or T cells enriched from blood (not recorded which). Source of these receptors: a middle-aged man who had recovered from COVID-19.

This CDR3 is CASKWTTETQYF. The CDR3 DNA sequence: TGTGCCAGCAAATGGACTACCGAGACCCAGTACTTC. The gene calls are TRBV12-3 or TRBV12-4 and TRBJ2-5, with D possibly being TRBD2 (6 bases). This CDR3 comprises 12 residues. V shed 7 bases and J shed 5 bases, with 11 bases lying between them.

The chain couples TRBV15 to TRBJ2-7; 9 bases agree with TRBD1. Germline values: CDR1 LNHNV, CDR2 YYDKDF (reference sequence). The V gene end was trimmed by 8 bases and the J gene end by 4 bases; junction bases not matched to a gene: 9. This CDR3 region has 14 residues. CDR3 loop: CATSHPGQGYEQYF. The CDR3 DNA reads TGTGCCACCTCTCATCCGGGACAGGGTTACGAGCAGTACTTC.

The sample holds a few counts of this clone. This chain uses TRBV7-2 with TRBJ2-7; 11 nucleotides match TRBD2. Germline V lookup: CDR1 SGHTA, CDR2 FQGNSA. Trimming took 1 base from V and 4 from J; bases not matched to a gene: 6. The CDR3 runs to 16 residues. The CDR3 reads CASSLVRASGRYEQYF. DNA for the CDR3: TGTGCCAGCAGCTTAGTTAGGGCTAGCGGGAGGTACGAGCAGTACTTC. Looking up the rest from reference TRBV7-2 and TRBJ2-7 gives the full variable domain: GAGVSQSPSNKVTEKGKDVELRCDPISGHTALYWYRQSLGQGLEFLIYFQGNSAPDKSGLPSDRFSAERTGGSVSTLTIQRTQQEDSAVYLCASSLVRASGRYEQYFGPGTRLTVT.

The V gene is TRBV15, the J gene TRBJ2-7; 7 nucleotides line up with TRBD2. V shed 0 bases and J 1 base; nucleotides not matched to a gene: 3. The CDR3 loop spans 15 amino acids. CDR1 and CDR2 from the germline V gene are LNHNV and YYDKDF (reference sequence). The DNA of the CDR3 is TGTGCCACCAGCAGAGATTGGGGGGGATCCTACGAGCAGTACTTC. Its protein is CATSRDWGGSYEQYF. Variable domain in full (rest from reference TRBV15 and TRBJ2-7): DAMVIQNPRYQVTQFGKPVTLSCSQTLNHNVMYWYQQKSSQAPKLLFHYYDKDFNNEADTPDNFQSRRPNTSFCFLDIRSPGLGDTAMYLCATSRDWGGSYEQYFGPGTRLTVT.

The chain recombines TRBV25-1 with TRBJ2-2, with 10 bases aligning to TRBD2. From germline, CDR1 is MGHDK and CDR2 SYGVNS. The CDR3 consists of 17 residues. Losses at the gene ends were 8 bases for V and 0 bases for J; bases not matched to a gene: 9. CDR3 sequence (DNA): TGTGCCAGCGATAAGAAGCGGGGGGGCGCGAACACCGGGGAGCTGTTTTTT. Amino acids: CASDKKRGGANTGELFF.

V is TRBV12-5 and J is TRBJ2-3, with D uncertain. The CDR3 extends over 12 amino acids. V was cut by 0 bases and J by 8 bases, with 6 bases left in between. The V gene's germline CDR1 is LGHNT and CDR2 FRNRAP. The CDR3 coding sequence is TGTGCTAGTGGTTTGGTACTTAGTACGCAGTATTTT. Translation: CASGLVLSTQYF.

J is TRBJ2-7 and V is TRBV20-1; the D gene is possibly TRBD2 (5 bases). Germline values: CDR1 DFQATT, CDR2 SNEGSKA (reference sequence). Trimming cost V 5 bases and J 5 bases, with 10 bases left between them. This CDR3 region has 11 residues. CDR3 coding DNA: TGCAGTGCTGGAGGACTCAACGAGCAGTACTTC. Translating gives CSAGGLNEQYF.

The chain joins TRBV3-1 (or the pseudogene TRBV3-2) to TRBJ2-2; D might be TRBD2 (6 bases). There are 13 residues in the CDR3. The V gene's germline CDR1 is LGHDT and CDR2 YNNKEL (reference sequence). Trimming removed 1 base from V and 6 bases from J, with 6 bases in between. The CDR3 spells CASSQGRAGELFF. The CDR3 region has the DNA TGTGCCAGCAGCCAAGGGAGGGCCGGGGAGCTGTTTTTT.

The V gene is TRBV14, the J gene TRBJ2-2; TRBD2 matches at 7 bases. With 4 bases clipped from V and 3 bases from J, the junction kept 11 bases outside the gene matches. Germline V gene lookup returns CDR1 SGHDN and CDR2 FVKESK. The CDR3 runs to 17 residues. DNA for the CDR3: TGTGCCAGCAGCCGCTTTTCTGCTAGCGGATACACCGGGGAGCTGTTTTTT. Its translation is CASSRFSASGYTGELFF.

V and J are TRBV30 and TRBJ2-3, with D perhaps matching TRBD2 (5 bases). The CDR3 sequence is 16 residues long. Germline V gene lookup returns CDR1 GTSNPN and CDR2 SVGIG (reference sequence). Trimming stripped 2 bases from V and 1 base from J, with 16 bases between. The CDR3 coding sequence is TGTGCCTGGAGTCTAGGAATTAGCGTCGGCACAGATACGCAGTATTTT. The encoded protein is CAWSLGISVGTDTQYF.